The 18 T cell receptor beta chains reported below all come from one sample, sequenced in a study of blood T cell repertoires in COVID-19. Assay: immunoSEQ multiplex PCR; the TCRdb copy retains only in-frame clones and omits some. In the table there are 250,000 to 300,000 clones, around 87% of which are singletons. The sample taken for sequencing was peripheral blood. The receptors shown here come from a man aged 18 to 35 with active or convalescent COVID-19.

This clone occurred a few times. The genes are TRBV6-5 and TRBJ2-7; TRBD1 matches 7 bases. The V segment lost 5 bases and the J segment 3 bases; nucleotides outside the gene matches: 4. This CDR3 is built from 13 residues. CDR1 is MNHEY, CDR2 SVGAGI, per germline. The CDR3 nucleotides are TGTGCCAGCAGTCATGGACAGGTCTACGAGCAGTACTTC. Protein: CASSHGQVYEQYF.

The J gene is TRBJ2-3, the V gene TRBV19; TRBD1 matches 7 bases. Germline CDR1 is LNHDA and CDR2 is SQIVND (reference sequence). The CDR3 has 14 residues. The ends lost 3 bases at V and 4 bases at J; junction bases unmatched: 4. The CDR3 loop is CASSIRGGADTQYF. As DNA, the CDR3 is TGTGCCAGTAGTATTAGAGGGGGCGCAGATACGCAGTATTTT.

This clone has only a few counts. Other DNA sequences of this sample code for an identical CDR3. CDR3 sequence reads: CASSQDNKGGNEQFF. In nucleotides, the CDR3 is TGTGCCAGCAGCCAAGATAATAAGGGAGGGAATGAGCAGTTCTTC. The V and J genes are TRBV4-2 and TRBJ2-1; TRBD2 matches 7 bases. J gave up 7 bases and V 0 bases, and 6 bases lay outside the gene matches. CDR1 and CDR2 (germline): LGHNA, YNFKEQ. CDR3 length: 15 amino acids.

Here the CDR3 DNA reads TGTGCCAGCACCCAAAGCTGGGGGCCTGGAAACACCATATATTTT. Translating gives CASTQSWGPGNTIYF. This chain connects TRBV7-6 to TRBJ1-3; D is possibly TRBD1 (6 bases). With 7 bases removed from V and 2 bases from J, the gap between germline ends came to 15 bases. This CDR3 has 15 amino acids. Germline-derived CDR1 and CDR2 are SGHVS and FNYEAQ.

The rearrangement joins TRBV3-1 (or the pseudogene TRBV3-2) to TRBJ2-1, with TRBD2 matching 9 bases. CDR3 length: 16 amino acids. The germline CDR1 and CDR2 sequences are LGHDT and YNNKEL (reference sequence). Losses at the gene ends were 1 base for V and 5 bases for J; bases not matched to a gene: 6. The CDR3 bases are TGTGCCAGCAGCCAAGTGGCTAGCGGGGTTGACAATGAGCAGTTCTTC. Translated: CASSQVASGVDNEQFF.

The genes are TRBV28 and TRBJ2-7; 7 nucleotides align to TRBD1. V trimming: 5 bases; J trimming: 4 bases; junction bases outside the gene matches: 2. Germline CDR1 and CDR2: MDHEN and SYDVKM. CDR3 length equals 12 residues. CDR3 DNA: TGTGCCAGCAGTGGACAGGATTACGAGCAGTACTTC. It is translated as CASSGQDYEQYF.

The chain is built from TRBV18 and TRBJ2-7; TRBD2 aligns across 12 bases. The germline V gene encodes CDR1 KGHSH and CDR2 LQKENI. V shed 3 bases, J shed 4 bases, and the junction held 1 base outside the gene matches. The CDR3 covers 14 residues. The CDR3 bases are TGTGCCAGCTCACCGACTAGCGGGGGATACGAGCAGTACTTC. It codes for CASSPTSGGYEQYF.

This chain's CDR3 is CASSRVGDSNEKLFF. CDR3 DNA: TGCGCCAGCAGCCGTGTGGGGGACTCTAATGAAAAACTGTTTTTT. The rearrangement joins TRBV5-1 to TRBJ1-4, with D possibly matching TRBD1 (5 bases). CDR3 size: 15 residues. The V end was cut by 4 bases, the J end by 3 bases, with 13 bases between. From germline, CDR1 is SGHRS and CDR2 YFSETQ. The variable domain in full, completed from reference TRBV5-1 and TRBJ1-4, reads KAGVTQTPRYLIKTRGQQVTLSCSPISGHRSVSWYQQTPGQGLQFLFEYFSETQRNKGNFPGRFSGRQFSNSRSEMNVSTLELGDSALYLCASSRVGDSNEKLFFGSGTQLSVL.

The CDR3 region is CASSFIGELFF. As DNA, the CDR3 is TGTGCCAGCAGCTTCATCGGGGAGCTGTTTTTT. The J gene is TRBJ2-2, the V gene TRBV7-9; no firm D call. CDR3 size: 11 residues. V was cut by 3 bases and J by 7 bases, with 3 bases left in between. Germline V gene data show CDR1 as SEHNR and CDR2 as FQNEAQ (reference sequence).

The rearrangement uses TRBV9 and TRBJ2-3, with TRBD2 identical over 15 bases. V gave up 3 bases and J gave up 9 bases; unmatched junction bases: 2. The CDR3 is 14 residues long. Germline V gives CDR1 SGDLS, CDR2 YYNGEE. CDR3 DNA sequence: TGTGCCAGCAGCGGGACTAGCGGGAGGGAAACGCAGTATTTT. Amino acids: CASSGTSGRETQYF.

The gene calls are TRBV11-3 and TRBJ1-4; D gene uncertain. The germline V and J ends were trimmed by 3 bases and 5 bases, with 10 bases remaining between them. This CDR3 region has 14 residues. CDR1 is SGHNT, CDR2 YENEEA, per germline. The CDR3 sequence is CASSLGGINEKLFF. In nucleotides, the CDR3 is TGTGCCAGCAGCTTGGGAGGGATCAATGAAAAACTGTTTTTT.

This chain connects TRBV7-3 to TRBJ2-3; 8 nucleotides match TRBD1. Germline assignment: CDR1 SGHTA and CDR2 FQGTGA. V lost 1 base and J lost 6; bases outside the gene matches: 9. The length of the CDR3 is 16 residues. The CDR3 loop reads CASSLNGQGSGDTQYF. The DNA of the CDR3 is TGTGCCAGCAGCTTAAACGGACAGGGATCAGGGGATACGCAGTATTTT.

The DNA of the CDR3 is TGCGCCAGCAGCTTGGCGCTAGCGGGGGGCCCGTTAGATACGCAGTATTTT. Protein sequence: CASSLALAGGPLDTQYF. The chain links TRBV5-1 to TRBJ2-3, with 11 bases aligning to TRBD2. The CDR3 is 17 residues long. Germline lookup yields CDR1 SGHRS and CDR2 YFSETQ. J gave up 5 bases and V 0 bases, and 8 bases lay outside the gene matches.

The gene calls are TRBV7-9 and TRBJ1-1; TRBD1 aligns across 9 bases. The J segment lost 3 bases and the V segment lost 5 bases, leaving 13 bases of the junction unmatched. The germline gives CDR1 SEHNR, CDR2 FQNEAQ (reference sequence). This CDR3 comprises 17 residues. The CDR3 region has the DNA TGTGCCAGCAGCCCACGACAGGGGGGCATGGTTCACACTGAAGCTTTCTTT. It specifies CASSPRQGGMVHTEAFF.

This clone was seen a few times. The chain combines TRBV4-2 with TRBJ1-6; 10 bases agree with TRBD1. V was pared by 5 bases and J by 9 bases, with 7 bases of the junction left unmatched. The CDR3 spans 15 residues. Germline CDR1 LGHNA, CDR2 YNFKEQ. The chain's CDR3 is CASSGRDRGGSPLHF. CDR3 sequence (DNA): TGTGCCAGCAGCGGACGGGACAGGGGTGGTTCACCCCTCCACTTT.

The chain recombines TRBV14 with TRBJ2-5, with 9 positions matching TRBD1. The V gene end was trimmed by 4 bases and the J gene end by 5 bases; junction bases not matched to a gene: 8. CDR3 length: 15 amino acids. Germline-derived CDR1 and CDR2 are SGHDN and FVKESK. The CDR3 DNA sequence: TGTGCCAGCAGCCCCCGGACAGGGGAGGGTGAGACCCAGTACTTC. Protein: CASSPRTGEGETQYF.

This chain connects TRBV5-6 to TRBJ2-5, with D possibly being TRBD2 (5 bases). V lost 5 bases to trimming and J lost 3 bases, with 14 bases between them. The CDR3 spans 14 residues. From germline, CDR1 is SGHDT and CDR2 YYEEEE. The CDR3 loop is CASRKRSGEETQYF. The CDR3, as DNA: TGTGCCAGCAGGAAAAGGTCCGGGGAAGAGACCCAGTACTTC.

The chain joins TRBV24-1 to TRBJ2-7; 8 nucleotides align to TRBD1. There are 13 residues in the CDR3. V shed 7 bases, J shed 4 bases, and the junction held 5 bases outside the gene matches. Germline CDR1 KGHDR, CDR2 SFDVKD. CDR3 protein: CATSATGAYEQYF. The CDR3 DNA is TGTGCCACCAGCGCGACAGGGGCTTACGAGCAGTACTTC.